This T cell receptor beta chain is from a study of shared clonotypes between healthy human individuals. Findings of the study overall: The sole specimen, blood, was sampled, and tissue repertoires likely differ.

With respect to this clone: Its target is not known.

In the source study's methods: Filtering differed because ImmunoSEQ produced junction-only sequences that carried no quality scores. This table comes from immunoSEQ multiplex PCR, and its TCRdb copy is limited to in-frame clones, with some not included. For V, J and clone size, that table is used; D and trimming come from the DNA. Here the sample spans around 2,000,000 clones, more than 85% being singletons. Naive CD8 cells were CD45RO-negative, positively selected for CCR7, excluding terminally differentiated effector memory CD45RA+ cells. The donor cohort consisted entirely of Caucasian adults residing in Nashville, Tennessee. Germline CDR1 MNHEY, CDR2 SMNVEV (reference sequence). The CDR3 length is 13 residues. The V and J ends lost 2 bases and 6 bases respectively, with 11 bases between them.

This TCR derives from a man younger than 35 in good health. Some clones in this sample may be carry-over from other donors' samples. Sequencing was performed on naive CD8+ T cells from PBMCs. The chain links TRBV27 to TRBJ2-7, with a tentative D call TRBD2 (7 bases). Here the CDR3 reads CASSLGGGVEQYF. CDR3 nucleotides: TGTGCCAGCAGTTTAGGGGGGGGCGTCGAGCAGTACTTC.